This T cell receptor (beta chain) originates from a study of ipilimumab plus nivolumab after autologous stem cell transplantation (dated by TCRdb to about 2021). At the level of the whole study: The median number of doses received by trial patients was about five for ipilimumab and about eight for nivolumab. Included in the myeloma cohort were high-risk transplant-naive patients as well as patients relapsing within 3 years of a first autologous transplant. The trial enrolled patients with high-risk diffuse large B cell lymphoma, mature T cell lymphoma, or multiple myeloma undergoing autologous transplant. Some 35 patients made up the trial's intent-to-treat population. The research as a whole found: Per the authors, a biologic rationale for further study of the post-transplant checkpoint inhibition approach was offered by T cell receptor repertoire, regulatory T cell phenotype and gut microbiota profiles. Combined checkpoint inhibition as post-transplant consolidation was concluded by the authors to appear tolerable.

Preparation of the library involved the immunoSEQ multiplex PCR assay. TCRdb provides this immuneACCESS table in a form limited to in-frame rearrangements. Some clones are lacking; in checked studies, under half of them reflect an unresolved V gene, and why the rest are absent is not known. Within this sample are some 45,000 clones, with more than 70% of them counted one time only. Clones ranked in the top ten supply approximately 0.83% of the sample. Sequences MNHEY (CDR1) and SVGAGI (CDR2) are obtained from the germline V gene. The junction shows trimming of 0 bases on V and 2 bases on J, plus 8 bases between the germline ends. The CDR3 measures 14 amino acids from cysteine to phenylalanine. The DNA shown is the 42-base CDR3, in frame from base 1. Ipilimumab was given at 1 mg/kg intravenously on day 1 of selected weeks, and checkpoint therapy started 14 to 28 days after autologous transplant. Patients received nivolumab at 3 mg/kg intravenously on day 1 of weeks 1, 4, 7, 10, and every two weeks through week 26. This Phase Ib clinical trial tested ipilimumab plus nivolumab, a combined checkpoint inhibition, as consolidation after autologous stem cell transplantation.

This clone was detected once. The target of this receptor is not known. Qualities for individual bases were not recorded, and no much larger clone is one base off. This clonotype was sampled from a male donor with multiple myeloma. The sequence links TRBV6-5 to TRBJ2-7; too little of a D gene remains to name it. The sample consisted of PBMCs, taken in a trial of ipilimumab plus nivolumab as post-transplant consolidation. The DNA sequence follows: TGTGCCAGCAGTTACTCGGATACTACCTACGAGCAGTACTTC. It is translated as CASSYSDTTYEQYF.